What follows is one TCR beta chain and its context. Its antigen is currently unknown. This entry belongs to a study of CXCR3-negative and CXCR3-positive naive CD8 T cells. Findings and caveats of the study: Both of the naive subsets showed about the same high diversity, but memory CD8+ cells had much less. It was found that naive subsets had comparable surface CD5, and TCR strength was inferred from TRB CDR3 properties. Hydrophobicity of TRB CDR3s was greater in CXCR3-positive naive cells than in CXCR3-negative naive cells.

TRB cDNA libraries were made by UMI-labeled 5' RACE. TCRdb re-called the 5' RACE reads; every CDR3 protein appears as one record, without DNA. The repertoire table contains around 84,000 distinct CDR3 sequences. There are 16 residues in the CDR3. Per germline, CDR1 SGHVS and CDR2 FNYEAQ. Identification of naive CD8+ T cells rested on CD45RO-CCR7+CD27+CD95- status. The sequence was obtained from a human donor in good health. Some clones in this sample may be carry-over from other donors' samples. V gene TRBV7-6 combines with J gene TRBJ2-5; TCRdb proposes TRBD1, but this gene call is untestable without DNA. Specimen: naive CXCR3+ CD8+ T cells from blood. The subset is: CD45RO-CCR7+CD27+CD95- naive CD8+ T cells expressing CXCR3 (TNR3+). The CDR3 region is CASSLPRVPPELDQYF.